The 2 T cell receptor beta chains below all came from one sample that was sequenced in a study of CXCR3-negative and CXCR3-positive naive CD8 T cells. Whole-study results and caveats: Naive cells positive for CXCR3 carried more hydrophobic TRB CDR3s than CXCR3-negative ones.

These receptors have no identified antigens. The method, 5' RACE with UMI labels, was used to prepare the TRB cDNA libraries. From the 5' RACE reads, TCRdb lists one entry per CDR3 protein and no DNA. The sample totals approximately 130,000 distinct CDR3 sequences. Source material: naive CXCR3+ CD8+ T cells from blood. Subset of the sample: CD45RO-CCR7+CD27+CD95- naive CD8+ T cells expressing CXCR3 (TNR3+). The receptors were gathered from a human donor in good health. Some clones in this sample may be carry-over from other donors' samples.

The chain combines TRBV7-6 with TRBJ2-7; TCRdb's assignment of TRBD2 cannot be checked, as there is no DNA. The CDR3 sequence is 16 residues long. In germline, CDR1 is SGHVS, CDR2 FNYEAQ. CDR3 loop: CASSSTLAGDSYEQYF.

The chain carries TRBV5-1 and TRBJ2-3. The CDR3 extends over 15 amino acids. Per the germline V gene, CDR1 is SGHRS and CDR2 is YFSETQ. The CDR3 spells CASSLFGASTDTQYF.